This TCR beta chain was identified during a study of CD8 T cells in ankylosing spondylitis. General study findings and limits: According to the report, clones linked to the disease were significantly enriched in matched synovial fluid samples taken from ankylosing spondylitis patients. There was a TCR beta motif, made of roughly eight highly homologous variants, that appeared characteristic of ankylosing spondylitis blood.

TCRdb fed the 5' RACE reads into MiXCR, producing one record per CDR3 protein. The profile shows fewer than 750,000 distinct CDR3 sequences, roughly 20% of them singletons. In this sample, this clonotype turned up a few times. Its antigen is unidentified. V was trimmed by 2 bases and J by 3 bases, leaving 9 bases between them. The V gene's germline CDR1 is SGHRS and CDR2 YFSETQ. CDR3 length equals 15 residues. The TCR comes from a male donor with ankylosing spondylitis. The source material was blood, either unsorted or a sorted T cell fraction (not recorded which). This chain links TRBV5-1 with TRBJ2-6; D gene ambiguous. CDR3: CASSLTLVGANVLTF. The CDR3 DNA reads TGCGCCAGCAGCTTAACCCTTGTTGGGGCCAACGTCCTGACTTTC.